This T cell receptor beta chain was observed in a study of long-term antiretroviral therapy in people with HIV. Study results and caveats: CDR3 lengths in HIV samples spanned a narrower range than controls.

immunoSEQ v3.0 was run at survey level. Sequenced by immunoSEQ multiplex PCR; TCRdb stores in-frame clones only, minus some. The repertoire holds around 19,000 clones, with over 75% as singletons. This clone has just a few counts. Its antigen remains unknown. The trim removed 4 bases at V and 1 base at J, leaving 3 bases unmatched. The CDR3 spans 14 residues. The V gene's germline CDR1 is SEHNR and CDR2 FQNEAQ (reference sequence). The TCR sequence derives from a woman between 45 and 60 years old with HIV. Sequences were derived from unsorted PBMCs, sampled around 2.7 years after starting antiretroviral therapy. The V call is TRBV7-9, the J call TRBJ1-2, with 7 bases fitting TRBD1. The CDR3 bases are TGTGCCAGCAGCTCCCGGGACAGTAACTATGGCTACACCTTC. It codes for CASSSRDSNYGYTF.